This T cell receptor (beta chain) emerged from a study of blood T cell repertoires in COVID-19. Repertoires were generated with immunoSEQ multiplex PCR, while TCRdb's copy carries only in-frame clones and drops some. This table has under 300,000 clones, approximately 80% appearing once. This clone was observed a few times. The CDR3 spans 11 residues. The V gene lost 8 bases and the J gene lost 2 bases, with 6 bases spanning the gap. From germline, CDR1 is MNHEY and CDR2 SVGAGI. The sample taken for sequencing was peripheral blood. This chain connects TRBV6-5 to TRBJ1-1, with D unclear. The sequence was obtained from a woman at least 80 years old with acute or convalescent COVID-19. The CDR3 DNA sequence: TGTGCCAGCTTTATAAACACTGAAGCTTTCTTT. This translates into CASFINTEAFF.